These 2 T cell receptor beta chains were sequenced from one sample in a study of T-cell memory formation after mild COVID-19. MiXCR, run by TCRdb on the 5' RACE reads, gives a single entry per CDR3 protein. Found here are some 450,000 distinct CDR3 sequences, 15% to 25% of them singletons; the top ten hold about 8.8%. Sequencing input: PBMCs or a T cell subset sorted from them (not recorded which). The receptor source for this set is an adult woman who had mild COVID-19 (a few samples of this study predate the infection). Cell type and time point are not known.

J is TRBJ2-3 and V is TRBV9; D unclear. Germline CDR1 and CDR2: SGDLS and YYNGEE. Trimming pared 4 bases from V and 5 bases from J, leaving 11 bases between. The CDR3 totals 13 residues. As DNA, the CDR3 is TGTGCCAGCAGCAATACACCAAAAGATACGCAGTATTTT. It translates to CASSNTPKDTQYF.

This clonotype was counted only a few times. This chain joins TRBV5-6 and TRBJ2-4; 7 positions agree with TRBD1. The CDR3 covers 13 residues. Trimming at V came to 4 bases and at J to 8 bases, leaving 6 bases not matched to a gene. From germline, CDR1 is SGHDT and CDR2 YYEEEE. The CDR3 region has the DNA TGTGCCAGCAGCCCCGGGACAGTAGACATTCAGTACTTC. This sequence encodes CASSPGTVDIQYF.